These 10 T cell receptor beta chains were sequenced from one sample in a study of cytomegalovirus exposure and HLA in healthy donors. PCR employed 60 Vbeta and 13 Jbeta primers. Profiling relied on immunoSEQ multiplex PCR, and the TCRdb table lists in-frame clones only, not all of them. The sample has 90,000 to 100,000 clones; about four fifths are singletons. The sequenced material came from PBMCs. The receptor set was obtained from a man aged 50 to 60 in good health and CMV-seronegative.

The chain links TRBV19 to TRBJ2-5; no firm D call. Germline-derived CDR1 and CDR2 are LNHDA and SQIVND (reference sequence). The CDR3 has 13 residues. Trimming cost V 8 bases and J 1 base, with 11 bases left between them. CDR3 nucleotides: TGTGCCAGTGCAGAGAGGTCCCAAGAGACCCAGTACTTC. It translates to CASAERSQETQYF.

This clone has a handful of counts. The rearrangement joins TRBV6-1 to TRBJ2-1, with 12 positions matching TRBD2. Per the germline V gene, CDR1 is MNHNS and CDR2 is SASEGT. The CDR3 consists of 15 residues. V trimming: 7 bases; J trimming: 9 bases; junction bases outside the gene matches: 10. CDR3 loop: CASTPQLAGGGEQFF. CDR3 sequence (DNA): TGTGCCAGCACCCCCCAACTAGCGGGAGGCGGTGAGCAGTTCTTC.

The rearrangement links TRBV19 to TRBJ2-1; 8 bases agree with TRBD2. Germline V gene sequence: CDR1 LNHDA, CDR2 SQIVND (reference sequence). V shed 2 bases and J 8 bases; nucleotides not matched to a gene: 11. The CDR3 has 16 residues. CDR3 DNA sequence: TGTGCCAGTAGTATAATGGGGGGAAGCGGGAGCTATGAGCAGTTCTTC. Amino acids: CASSIMGGSGSYEQFF.

The gene calls are TRBV28 and TRBJ2-2, with unresolved D. The CDR3 runs 16 residues. Germline-derived CDR1 and CDR2 are MDHEN and SYDVKM. The V end was cut by 5 bases, the J end by 7 bases, with 20 bases between. CDR3 in DNA: TGTGCCAGCAGTCCATTCGTGGCAGGCTATATCGGGGAGCTGTTTTTT. It translates to CASSPFVAGYIGELFF.

This chain uses TRBV7-8 with TRBJ2-5; TRBD2 matches 11 bases. Unmatched junction bases numbered 6, after V lost 8 bases and J lost 1 base. The CDR3 runs 15 residues. Looked up from germline, CDR1 is SGHVS and CDR2 is FQNEAQ. The CDR3 protein is CASGIAGGIQETQYF. CDR3 nucleotide sequence: TGTGCCAGCGGCATAGCGGGAGGGATCCAAGAGACCCAGTACTTC.

This clone was picked up a small number of times. The V gene is TRBV4-1, the J gene TRBJ1-1; D not resolved. V lost 7 bases to trimming and J lost 3 bases, with 18 bases between them. Germline V gene sequence: CDR1 MGHRA, CDR2 YSYEKL. CDR3 size: 15 residues. Here the CDR3 DNA reads TGCGCCAGCATGGGTTGGCAGGCGAAGGACACTGAAGCTTTCTTT. This codes for CASMGWQAKDTEAFF.

The chain has TRBV7-3 and TRBJ2-1; tentative D call: TRBD2 (6 bases). V was shortened by 2 bases and J by 0 bases, with 14 bases between the two germline ends. The CDR3 sequence is 17 residues long. Looked up from germline, CDR1 is SGHTA and CDR2 is FQGTGA. The DNA of the CDR3 is TGTGCCAGCAGCTTAGGGTTAGCGGTGGACTCCTACAATGAGCAGTTCTTC. It codes for CASSLGLAVDSYNEQFF.

V and J are TRBV5-8 and TRBJ2-7; perhaps TRBD2 as D (5 bases). The CDR3 loop spans 16 amino acids. V gave up 0 bases and J gave up 4 bases, with 17 bases separating them. Per germline, CDR1 SGHTS and CDR2 YDEGEE. CDR3 in DNA: TGTGCCAGCAGCTTGGTGCCCGGGATCTTCCAATACGAGCAGTACTTC. Translation gives CASSLVPGIFQYEQYF.

This clone was counted once. The chain couples TRBV28 to TRBJ2-3, with 8 positions matching TRBD2. The germline V gene has CDR1 MDHEN and CDR2 SYDVKM. Trimming cost V 2 bases and J 2 bases; bases outside gene matches: 12. This CDR3 has 18 amino acids. CDR3 sequence: CASSLTGAGGGNTDTQYF. The CDR3 nucleotides read TGTGCCAGCAGTTTAACGGGGGCTGGCGGGGGGAACACAGATACGCAGTATTTT.

To note about this clone: One end of the junction varies from germline; a read error may be responsible. V gene TRBV5-1 combines with J gene TRBJ2-5; TRBD2 agrees at 10 bases. Per germline, CDR1 SGHRS and CDR2 YFSETQ. The CDR3 contains 16 residues. The CDR3, as DNA: TGCACCAGCAGCTTGACGACTAGCGGGTATGGGGAGACCCAGTACTTC. Its protein product is CTSSLTTSGYGETQYF.